The present T cell receptor (beta chain) was sequenced within a study of monozygotic twins with inflammatory bowel disease. Points from the study as a whole: The inverse Simpson measure of TCRbeta diversity was lower in IBD patients than in healthy co-twins.

Looked up from germline, CDR1 is MNHEY and CDR2 is SMNVEV (reference sequence). CDR3 length: 13 residues. A word on this clonotype: No antigen is known for it.

TCRdb re-called the 5' RACE reads and catalogs CDR3 proteins one per entry, DNA excluded. The sample totals approximately 400,000 distinct CDR3 sequences; its top ten clones hold approximately 2.4%. The clonotype comes from a human donor with ulcerative colitis or Crohn's disease, or a healthy co-twin of an affected twin (not recorded which). This rearrangement joins TRBV27 to TRBJ1-1. Sequencing input: blood. This CDR3 is CASKSQLNTEAFF.